A selection of T cell receptor beta chains follows, all from one sample in a study of tumor-infiltrating lymphocytes in primary liver carcinoma. Via MiXCR, TCRdb re-called the multiplex PCR reads, giving one row per CDR3 protein. The top ten hold around 8.1% of the sample, which has more than 100,000 distinct CDR3 sequences, roughly 75% seen once. The specimen sequenced was tumor-adjacent normal liver tissue. These receptors all come from a woman in her fifties or sixties with primary liver carcinoma and hepatitis B virus infection. Both conserved end residues are part of each CDR3. D genes are given only for firm matches. The listing skips clone size in some rows; elsewhere it reads once, few, many or a size class.

j_call	clone_size	d_call	v_call	cdr3_nt	cdr3_aa
TRBJ2-1	NA	NA	TRBV29-1	TGCATCGTTGAAGGTGAGCGTGAGCAGTTCTTC	CIVEGEREQFF
TRBJ2-6	NA	NA	TRBV14	TGTGCCAGCAGCCAAGGCGGACGGGGTCTCCGGGTCAACTTCCTGACTTTC	CASSQGGRGLRVNFLTF
TRBJ2-1	many	NA	TRBV6-4	TGTGCCAGCAGGAGGGGAGTCTCCTACAATGAGCAGTTCTTC	CASRRGVSYNEQFF
TRBJ1-2	many	NA	TRBV29-1	TGCAGCGTTGAAAGGAGCGGGAACTATGGCTACACCTTC	CSVERSGNYGYTF
TRBJ2-7	NA	NA	TRBV11-1	TGTGCCAGCAGCTTAACGAGTTGGGCTATCTACGAGCAGTACTTC	CASSLTSWAIYEQYF
TRBJ2-3	many	TRBD2	TRBV12-3/TRBV12-4	TGTGCCAGCAGTCCCCTCGCTAGCGGGAGAAGGGATACGCAGTATTTT	CASSPLASGRRDTQYF
TRBJ1-5	NA	TRBD1	TRBV30	TGTGCCTGGAGTGATTTAGCAGGGGGTTATCAGCCCCACCATTTT	CAWSDLAGGYQPHHF
TRBJ2-1	NA	NA	TRBV5-1	TGCGCCAGCCTGGGGGCTAGCGTGGTCTTTAGGACCTACAATGAGCAGTTCTTC	CASLGASVVFRTYNEQFF
TRBJ2-1	NA	NA	TRBV14	TGTGCCAGCAGCCAATTGGGCGGGACTGGTCTTGGTGAGCAGTTCTTC	CASSQLGGTGLGEQFF
TRBJ1-2	NA	TRBD1	TRBV2	TGTGCCAGCAGTGCCGGGACAGGCTATGGCTACACCTTC	CASSAGTGYGYTF
TRBJ1-5	NA	NA	TRBV6-1	TGCGTCAGCAGTGAAGCTCGGGGGGTTTTTAATCAGCCCCAGCATTTT	CVSSEARGVFNQPQHF
TRBJ2-7	NA	NA	TRBV12-3/TRBV12-4	TGTGCCAGCAGTTTCGACGGCTTCGAGCAGTACTTC	CASSFDGFEQYF
TRBJ1-2	NA	NA	TRBV18	TGTGCCAGCTCTGGAAAGGAAGCCTATGGCTACACCTTC	CASSGKEAYGYTF
TRBJ2-1	NA	NA	TRBV5-1	TGCGCCTGCAGTAACGAGGGGGGGGCGTGGGAGCAGTTCTTC	CACSNEGGAWEQFF
TRBJ1-1	many	TRBD1	TRBV7-8	TGTGCCAGCAGCTTGGGGACAGGGGAAATGAACACTGAAGCTTTCTTT	CASSLGTGEMNTEAFF
TRBJ1-1	NA	TRBD1	TRBV4-2	TGTACCAGCAGCCGGACAGGGTCGGAGATCATGAACACTGAGGCTTTCTTT	CTSSRTGSEIMNTEAFF
TRBJ1-2	many	NA	TRBV28	TGTGCCAGCAGTTTAGAGACAGTCTATGGCTACACCTTC	CASSLETVYGYTF
TRBJ2-1	once	TRBD2	TRBV29-1	TGCAGGACCGACGGACGAACGGGAGGTGGTGAGCAGTTCTTC	CRTDGRTGGGEQFF